Listed below are T cell receptor beta chains from one sample, sequenced in a study of Graves' ophthalmopathy and Graves' hyperthyroidism. TCRdb reprocessed the multiplex PCR reads via MiXCR and lists one record per CDR3 protein. The sample has about 400,000 distinct CDR3 sequences; 18% are singletons. The sample was peripheral blood. The receptors originated from a woman under 30 with Graves' ophthalmopathy. Both conserved end residues are part of each CDR3. Each record gives: clone size, D gene, J gene, V gene, CDR3 DNA, CDR3 protein. D genes are given only for firm matches. The size of a clone is reported for some rows only, either as once, few or many, or as a class for expanded clones.

>many|TRBD2|TRBJ2-7|TRBV6-7
TGTGCCAGCACCCCGACTAGCGGGAGAAGAGGTACCTACGAGCAGTACTTC
CASTPTSGRRGTYEQYF
>many|TRBD1|TRBJ1-1|TRBV11-2
TGTGCCAGCAGAATGATCTGGGACAGGGAGAACACTGAAGCTTTCTTT
CASRMIWDRENTEAFF
>-|TRBD2|TRBJ2-5|TRBV27
TGTGCCAGCAGTTCACTCTCTAGCGGGGGGAAAGAGACCCAGTACTTC
CASSSLSSGGKETQYF
>many|-|TRBJ1-3|TRBV28
TGTGCCAGCAGTTCCCACCGGACATCTGGAAACACCATATATTTT
CASSSHRTSGNTIYF
>many|-|TRBJ1-5|TRBV7-9
TGTGCCAGCAGCTTGAAGATGGGTCAGCCCCAGCATTTT
CASSLKMGQPQHF
>many|-|TRBJ2-7|TRBV11-2
TGTGCCAGCTCCCCAGCGGGTTTGTCCTACGAGCAGTACTTC
CASSPAGLSYEQYF
>many|-|TRBJ2-7|TRBV7-9
TGTGCCAGCAGCTTAGAAGGCGGGACCTACGAGCAGTACTTC
CASSLEGGTYEQYF
>many|-|TRBJ2-2|TRBV11-1
TGTGCCAGCAGCCCTGCGGTTCCAGTGAACACCGGGGAGCTGTTTTTT
CASSPAVPVNTGELFF
>many|-|TRBJ2-7|TRBV20-1
TGCAGTGCGAGTGGGGGTACCCAAGGGGTCTCCTACGGGCAGTACTTC
CSASGGTQGVSYGQYF
>many|-|TRBJ2-2|TRBV6-5
TGTGCCAGCAGAATCGTCGGTGGTGGGGGGGAGCTGTTTTTT
CASRIVGGGGELFF
>many|-|TRBJ2-2|TRBV3-1
TGTGCCAGCAGACCACAGGAGGTTCCCGGGGAGCTGTTTTTT
CASRPQEVPGELFF
>many|-|TRBJ2-5|TRBV2
TGTGCCAGCAGTGAGGATAGGGGCCACGAGACCCAGTACTTC
CASSEDRGHETQYF
>many|-|TRBJ2-7|TRBV7-9
TGTGCCAGCAGCTTAGCAGAGGCCGGAGGCTACGAGCAGTACTTC
CASSLAEAGGYEQYF
>many|-|TRBJ2-2|TRBV9
TGTGCCAGCTTGACGGAAAACACCGGGGAGCTGTTTTTT
CASLTENTGELFF
>many|TRBD1|TRBJ1-2|TRBV20-1
TGCAGTGCTAGGGTACAGGGGAGCTATGGCTACACCTTC
CSARVQGSYGYTF
>few|-|TRBJ1-1|TRBV5-6
TGTGTCAGCAGCGGGTTGGTTGGTGGGACTGAAGCTTTCTTT
CVSSGLVGGTEAFF
>-|-|TRBJ1-3|TRBV18
TGTGCCAGCTCACCACTAGACAGATCTGGAAACACCATATATTTT
CASSPLDRSGNTIYF
>many|TRBD1|TRBJ1-1|TRBV20-1
TGCAGTGCCTCCCGGGGGACAGGGAACACTGAAGCTTTCTTT
CSASRGTGNTEAFF
>many|-|TRBJ2-5|TRBV30
TGTGCCTGGACCCCCGGAGGACAAGAGACCCAGTACTTC
CAWTPGGQETQYF
>many|-|TRBJ1-1|TRBV19
TGTGCCAGTGGGAAGGACAACACTTACTCGGGGGCTTTCTTT
CASGKDNTYSGAFF
>medium-sized|-|TRBJ1-2|TRBV7-2
TGTGCCAGCAGCTTATGGCAGGGACGCGGCTACACCTTC
CASSLWQGRGYTF
>many|TRBD2|TRBJ2-5|TRBV20-1
TGCAGCGCAAATCCGGGACTAGCGGGAAGAGAGACCCAGTACTTC
CSANPGLAGRETQYF
>many|TRBD2|TRBJ2-7|TRBV20-1
TGCAGTGCTAGAGCCAGCGGGAGGGAATTATTGGGGGATTACGAGCAGTACTTC
CSARASGRELLGDYEQYF
>many|-|TRBJ1-5|TRBV12-3/TRBV12-4
TGTGCCAGCAGTAGCGATATTGTCGCTGACGATCGGCCCCAGCATTTT
CASSSDIVADDRPQHF
>-|TRBD1|TRBJ1-1|TRBV24-1
TGTGCCACCCAGGGGGCTGGGAACACTGAAGCTTTCTTT
CATQGAGNTEAFF
>-|TRBD1|TRBJ2-7|TRBV6-1
TGTGCCAGCAGTGTTGCCGGGACAGGGACCTACGAGCAGTACTTC
CASSVAGTGTYEQYF
>many|-|TRBJ1-1|TRBV18
TGTGCCAGCTCACCACAGGGGACGAACACTGAAGCTTTCTTT
CASSPQGTNTEAFF
>many|TRBD1|TRBJ2-2|TRBV14
TGTGCCAGCAGCCACAACCCGTTGACAGGGAAGGCCGGGGAGCTGTTTTTT
CASSHNPLTGKAGELFF
>many|TRBD2|TRBJ2-5|TRBV30
TGTGCCTGGAGCATACGGACTAGCGGGAGGGCCCGGGAGACCCAGTACTTC
CAWSIRTSGRARETQYF
>many|-|TRBJ1-3|TRBV30
TGTGCCTGGAGTTACGGTGACTCTGGAAACACCATATATTTT
CAWSYGDSGNTIYF
>many|-|TRBJ1-5|TRBV20-1
TGCAGTGCTAGGACCGGGATCCAGCCCCAGCATTTT
CSARTGIQPQHF
>many|TRBD2|TRBJ2-5|TRBV6-2/TRBV6-3
TGTGCCAGCAGTGGGGGACTAGCGGGGGGAGAGACCCAGTACTTC
CASSGGLAGGETQYF
>few|-|TRBJ2-4|TRBV19
TGTGCCAGTAGTCTCGATTGGAGAAACATTCAGTACTTC
CASSLDWRNIQYF
>many|TRBD1|TRBJ1-5|TRBV7-2
TGTGCCAGCACCCAGACAGGGGGAAATCAGCCCCAGCATTTT
CASTQTGGNQPQHF
>-|TRBD1|TRBJ1-3|TRBV11-2
TGTGCCAGTTCGCCGGGACAGGTCTTCTCTGGAAACACCATATATTTT
CASSPGQVFSGNTIYF